One T cell receptor beta chain is described in this entry. This record belongs to a study of blood T cell repertoires in COVID-19. Study as a whole: Both acute and convalescent COVID-19 samples were obtained from the United States, Italy and Spain. PBMCs, B-cell-depleted T cells, or T cells provided the cDNA or gDNA that made up the material.

Study processing details: Reference gene primer amplification in the assay estimated nucleated cell counts. Generated by immunoSEQ multiplex PCR, the TCRdb table keeps only in-frame clones and is missing some. V, J and clone size were drawn from that table, and D and trimming were deduced from the DNA. The data contain under 250,000 clones, under 90% of them seen just once; the ten biggest clones take up roughly 5%. Trimming took off 3 bases at V and 0 bases at J, with 9 bases between the two ends. The CDR3 spans 15 residues. The germline V gene has CDR1 GTSNPN and CDR2 SVGIG (reference sequence). This sequence was found in a woman aged 55 to 70 who had recovered from COVID-19. The chain couples TRBV30 to TRBJ1-6; D not certain. Source material: peripheral blood. The chain's CDR3 is CAWSRRYSYNSPLHF. Written as DNA, the CDR3 is TGTGCCTGGAGCCGTAGATACTCCTATAATTCACCCCTCCACTTT. Full variable domain (outside the CDR3, taken from reference TRBV30 and TRBJ1-6): SQTIHQWPATLVQPVGSPLSLECTVEGTSNPNLYWYRQAAGRGLQLLFYSVGIGQISSEVPQNLSASRPQDRQFILSSKKLLLSDSGFYLCAWSRRYSYNSPLHFGNGTRLTVT.